The entry below describes one T cell receptor (beta chain). Its antigen remains unidentified. This CDR3 comprises 15 residues. The V segment lost 1 base and the J segment 2 bases; nucleotides outside the gene matches: 2. Germline loops: CDR1 GTSNPN, CDR2 SVGIG (reference sequence). The method was immunoSEQ multiplex PCR; TCRdb's version includes in-frame clones alone and lacks a portion of them. The sample includes 15,000 or so clones, 75% to 80% of them seen just once. The data were taken from a study of vaccination effects on CD4 cells after COVID-19. ViraFEST used viral peptide pools to expand antigen-specific CD4+ T cells before sequencing. Cells that had been cultured for 10 days were the source of isolated CD4+ T cells. All participants had two doses of either the BNT162b2 or mRNA-1273 vaccine. Study outcomes and limitations: Cross-reaction with common cold coronaviruses was seen in only 1 of 255 vaccine-induced clones from healthy vaccinees.

The chain joins TRBV30 to TRBJ2-3, with 11 bases identical to TRBD1. The sequence was obtained from a human donor who received a COVID-19 vaccine. The specimen comprised CD4+ T cells from PBMCs cultured with HCoV-NL63 spike peptides, sampled after COVID-19 vaccination. CDR3 in amino acids: CAWSGTGGFTDTQYF. The CDR3 DNA follows: TGTGCCTGGAGTGGGACAGGGGGCTTCACAGATACGCAGTATTTT.